This TCR beta chain was profiled in a study of blood T cell repertoires in COVID-19. Study in general: Acute-phase and convalescent COVID-19 samples originated in the United States, Italy and Spain. PBMCs, B-cell-depleted T cells, or T cells were the source of the cDNA or gDNA that made up the material.

Original analysis: Scientists estimated how many nucleated cells there were by amplifying reference gene primers. Only in-frame clones appear in the TCRdb table, and some are missing; sequencing was by immunoSEQ multiplex PCR. From that table come the V and J calls and clone size; the DNA was used to work out D and trimming. The sample carries about 240,000 clones, roughly 87% recorded once. This clonotype was sampled from a man aged 60 to 69 who had recovered from COVID-19. Material for sequencing was peripheral blood.

CDR3 DNA: TGTGCCAGCAGTGAATACAGGGTTTTATTACAGTTCTTC. Protein: CASSEYRVLLQFF. The chain recombines TRBV6-1 with TRBJ2-1, with D perhaps matching TRBD1 (6 bases). The CDR3 loop spans 13 amino acids. The V end was cut by 2 bases, the J end by 13 bases, with 15 bases between. Germline V CDR1 and CDR2: MNHNS, SASEGT.